The following is a T cell receptor beta chain sequence with its context. What it binds is not known. These data belong to a study of cytomegalovirus exposure and HLA in healthy donors. Whole-study findings and limits: The study put 150 to 200 TCR beta chains on its list as cytomegalovirus-associated.

PCR was performed using 60 Vbeta and 13 Jbeta primers. Data came from immunoSEQ multiplex PCR; TCRdb stores just in-frame clones and leaves some out. This table holds over 100,000 clones, roughly 85% found once. Germline values: CDR1 LNHDA, CDR2 SQIVND (reference sequence). V lost 8 bases and J lost 1; bases outside the gene matches: 4. CDR3 length: 13 amino acids. This TCR derives from a man younger than 45 in good health and CMV-seropositive. The chain has TRBV19 and TRBJ1-2; TRBD1 agrees at 7 bases. What was sequenced was PBMCs. CDR3 residues: CASRDSLNYGYTF. CDR3 sequence (DNA): TGTGCCAGTCGGGACAGCCTTAACTATGGCTACACCTTC.